This T cell receptor beta chain is from a study of T-cell reconstitution after alpha-beta-depleted transplantation in children. This clonotype showed up just a few times. Germline V gene sequence: CDR1 KGHSH, CDR2 LQKENI. The CDR3 covers 15 residues. V was clipped by 1 base and J by 6 bases; unmatched bases: 5. Researchers prepared the TCRbeta library using unique molecular identifiers, the study reports. TCRdb itself ran the PCR reads through MiXCR, one entry per CDR3 protein. This sample yields over 150,000 distinct CDR3 sequences, of which about 6.4% are seen a single time; 3% belongs to the top ten.

The sample in question was PBMCs from the stem cell graft donor, obtained from the stem cell graft. This TCR came from a human donor who donated a stem cell graft to a child with Wiskott-Aldrich syndrome. The rearrangement links TRBV18 to TRBJ1-5; 8 bases agree with TRBD1. The CDR3 sequence is CASSPQAGGLQPQHF. Written as DNA, the CDR3 is TGTGCCAGCTCACCACAGGCAGGGGGCCTTCAGCCCCAGCATTTT.